This passage covers 27 T cell receptor beta chains from one sample sequenced in a study of vaccination and CD4 T cells after COVID-19. Documented treatment: approximately 11-day PBMC culture with coronavirus spike peptide pools or control peptides (ViraFEST assay). The antigens of these receptors remain unknown. Sequenced with the Oncomine TCR Beta short-read assay was DNA taken from cultured CD4+ T cells. TCRdb itself ran the PCR reads through MiXCR, one entry per CDR3 protein. The sample comprises 20,000 to 25,000 distinct CDR3 sequences, approximately 56% of which are singletons, and 13% rests with the top ten. The source material was CD4+ T cells from blood, cultured in vitro, sampled after SARS-CoV-2 vaccination. The source of these receptors is a human donor who received a COVID-19 vaccine.

This clonotype turned up a few times. The V gene is TRBV6-1, the J gene TRBJ2-3, with 8 nucleotides matching TRBD2. The CDR3 runs 14 residues. From germline, CDR1 is MNHNS and CDR2 SASEGT. V lost 6 bases, J lost 1 base, and 3 bases stayed unmatched. CDR3 sequence: CASRRGARTDTQYF. The CDR3 nucleotides read TGTGCCAGCAGGCGGGGGGCGCGCACAGATACGCAGTATTTT.

This chain joins TRBV6-1 and TRBJ1-3; the match to TRBD1 covers 7 bases. The J segment lost 0 bases and the V segment lost 6 bases, leaving 8 bases of the junction unmatched. The CDR3 length is 16 residues. Germline CDR1 and CDR2: MNHNS and SASEGT. For the CDR3, the DNA is TGTGCCAGCAGCCAAACAGGGGCTAGCTCTGGAAACACCATATATTTT. This codes for CASSQTGASSGNTIYF.

The chain recombines TRBV30 with TRBJ2-5; the match to TRBD2 covers 10 bases. Unmatched junction bases numbered 5, after V lost 7 bases and J lost 3 bases. Germline CDR1 and CDR2: GTSNPN and SVGIG (reference sequence). CDR3 length equals 13 residues. The CDR3 bases are TGTGCCTTCAGCGGGGGGGTGGAAGAGACCCAGTACTTC. It specifies CAFSGGVEETQYF.

V and J are TRBV19 and TRBJ1-1; D is undetermined. V shed 6 bases and J shed 7 bases, with 9 bases lying between them. Germline V lookup: CDR1 LNHDA, CDR2 SQIVND (reference sequence). The CDR3 length is 11 residues. The CDR3 protein is CASRDPIEAFF. The CDR3 DNA reads as TGTGCCAGTAGGGACCCAATTGAAGCTTTCTTT. Drawing the rest from reference TRBV19 and TRBJ1-1, the complete variable domain is DGGITQSPKYLFRKEGQNVTLSCEQNLNHDAMYWYRQDPGQGLRLIYYSQIVNDFQKGDIAEGYSVSREKKESFPLTVTSAQKNPTAFYLCASRDPIEAFFGQGTRLTVV.

The chain couples TRBV29-1 to TRBJ1-1; D not resolved. The CDR3 sequence is 12 residues long. In germline, CDR1 is SQVTM, CDR2 ANQGSEA. V was pared by 4 bases and J by 3 bases, with 9 bases between. CDR3 coding DNA: TGCAGCGTTGGGTGGGGAGACACTGAAGCTTTCTTT. Amino acid sequence: CSVGWGDTEAFF.

This clonotype was seen only a few times. The rearrangement joins TRBV20-1 to TRBJ1-1; 9 nucleotides match TRBD1. CDR1 is DFQATT, CDR2 SNEGSKA, per germline (reference sequence). There are 15 residues in the CDR3. The ends lost 6 bases at V and 0 bases at J; junction bases unmatched: 8. The CDR3 loop reads CSAPDRGKMNTEAFF. In DNA, the CDR3 is TGCAGTGCACCCGACAGGGGGAAGATGAACACTGAAGCTTTCTTT.

In DNA, the CDR3 is TGTGCCAGCAGCCTTCAAAAGAACACTGAAGCTTTCTTT. Amino acid sequence: CASSLQKNTEAFF. The chain employs TRBV2 and TRBJ1-1; D is unclear. Germline loops: CDR1 SNHLY, CDR2 FYNNEI. V gave up 6 bases and J gave up 1 base, with 9 bases separating them. The CDR3 spans 13 residues.

This clonotype was seen only a few times. The V and J genes are TRBV6-1 and TRBJ2-7; a possible D gene is TRBD1 (5 bases). Trimming removed 6 bases from V and 5 bases from J, with 14 bases in between. CDR3 length equals 13 residues. Germline CDR1 is MNHNS and CDR2 is SASEGT. This CDR3 is CASRDARAHEQYF. The CDR3 DNA reads TGTGCCAGCAGGGACGCCAGGGCCCACGAGCAGTACTTC.

This rearrangement joins TRBV27 to TRBJ1-1; a weak D match, TRBD1 (5 bases). Trimming stripped 6 bases from V and 5 bases from J, with 13 bases between. Per germline, CDR1 MNHEY and CDR2 SMNVEV (reference sequence). The CDR3 is made up of 13 amino acids. The CDR3 reads CASSRPGGTEAFF. The CDR3 DNA follows: TGTGCCAGCAGCCGCCCTGGGGGGACTGAAGCTTTCTTT.

The J gene is TRBJ1-5, the V gene TRBV19; a possible D gene is TRBD1 (5 bases). V was trimmed by 4 bases and J by 8 bases, leaving 18 bases between them. This CDR3 has 15 amino acids. Per the germline V gene, CDR1 is LNHDA and CDR2 is SQIVND (reference sequence). The CDR3 sequence: CASSKRYQGGEPQHF. The CDR3 DNA follows: TGTGCCAGTAGTAAGAGGTACCAGGGAGGTGAGCCCCAGCATTTT.

The genes are TRBV19 and TRBJ1-2; TRBD1 matches at 9 bases. The CDR3 consists of 13 residues. CDR1 is LNHDA, CDR2 SQIVND, per germline (reference sequence). The junction had 1 base not matched to a gene; V was cut back by 4 bases and J by 4 bases. CDR3 region: CASSTGQGYGYTF. CDR3 DNA sequence: TGTGCCAGTAGTACGGGACAGGGCTATGGCTACACCTTC.

This chain connects TRBV20-1 to TRBJ1-4; 8 bases are shared with TRBD1. The CDR3 spans 15 residues. J lost 2 bases, V lost 6 bases, and 8 bases had no gene match. CDR1 DFQATT and CDR2 SNEGSKA come from the germline V gene (reference sequence). CDR3 in DNA: TGCAGTGCCCGGGACAGGTGGCGGACTAATGAAAAACTGTTTTTT. Its translation is CSARDRWRTNEKLFF.

A note on this clonotype: A read error may account for a junction end that differs from germline. This chain joins TRBV6-1 and TRBJ1-6, with D perhaps TRBD1 (5 bases). Germline values: CDR1 MNHNS, CDR2 SASEGT. The CDR3 is 13 amino acids. This chain's CDR3 is CAGSVGDNSPLHF. For the CDR3, the DNA is TGTGCCGGCAGTGTAGGGGATAATTCACCCCTCCACTTT.

The chain recombines TRBV7-7 with TRBJ2-2; 11 bases align to TRBD1. CDR1 SSHAT and CDR2 FNYEAQ come from the germline V gene (reference sequence). The CDR3 has 14 residues. The junction had 3 bases not matched to a gene; V was cut back by 7 bases and J by 5 bases. The CDR3 nucleotides are TGTGCCAGCACCCGGGACAGGGGGACCGGGGAGCTGTTTTTT. It is translated as CASTRDRGTGELFF.

This chain connects TRBV12-3 or TRBV12-4 to TRBJ1-1; 8 bases agree with TRBD1. The CDR3 sequence is 13 residues long. V shed 7 bases and J 9 bases; nucleotides not matched to a gene: 10. CDR3 sequence: CASTRTGLFQAFF. The DNA for the CDR3 is TGTGCCAGCACCCGGACAGGGCTTTTCCAAGCTTTCTTT.

This clonotype was detected only a few times. The gene calls are TRBV15 and TRBJ1-6, with D uncertain. V lost 0 bases and J 7 bases, leaving 10 bases between the germline ends. CDR1 and CDR2 (germline): LNHNV, YYDKDF (reference sequence). This CDR3 region has 15 residues. For the CDR3, the DNA is TGTGCCACCAGCAGAGATCTAGGCGAAAATTCACCCCTCCACTTT. Its translation is CATSRDLGENSPLHF.

This clonotype has a handful of counts. This rearrangement joins TRBV20-1 to TRBJ1-5, with D unclear. The CDR3 length is 14 residues. The germline V and J ends were trimmed by 7 bases and 2 bases, with 15 bases remaining between them. Germline V gives CDR1 DFQATT, CDR2 SNEGSKA (reference sequence). CDR3 sequence reads: CSVPNFKGNQPQHF. CDR3 in DNA: TGCAGTGTCCCCAATTTCAAAGGCAATCAGCCCCAGCATTTT.

This chain connects TRBV5-1 to TRBJ2-7; TRBD2 aligns across 10 bases. The CDR3 loop spans 14 amino acids. Germline V gene sequence: CDR1 SGHRS, CDR2 YFSETQ. V lost 2 bases to trimming and J lost 4 bases; unmatched junction nucleotides: 3. The CDR3 spells CASSLTSGVYEQYF. The CDR3 region has the DNA TGCGCCAGCAGCTTAACTAGCGGGGTATACGAGCAGTACTTC.

The gene calls are TRBV6-4 and TRBJ1-2; 10 nucleotides line up with TRBD1. With 4 bases clipped from V and 8 bases from J, the junction kept 10 bases outside the gene matches. The CDR3 extends over 15 amino acids. Germline V CDR1 and CDR2: MRHNA, SNTAGT. CDR3 loop: CASSAGRGTGDGYTF. CDR3 sequence (DNA): TGTGCCAGCAGTGCAGGACGCGGGACAGGGGACGGCTACACCTTC.

The rearrangement joins TRBV14 to TRBJ1-6; D may be TRBD1 (6 bases). The CDR3 is 13 residues long. With 4 bases removed from V and 10 bases from J, the gap between germline ends came to 11 bases. Germline CDR1 reads SGHDN; CDR2 reads FVKESK. The CDR3 reads CASSPGAYSPLHF. The CDR3, as DNA: TGTGCCAGCAGCCCAGGGGCATACTCACCCCTCCACTTT.

The chain couples TRBV24-1 to TRBJ1-2, with unresolved D. The V and J ends lost 1 base and 9 bases respectively, with 5 bases between them. CDR1 KGHDR and CDR2 SFDVKD come from the germline V gene. CDR3 size: 11 residues. CDR3 sequence (DNA): TGTGCCACCAGTGATTTTGACAGCTACACCTTC. Its protein product is CATSDFDSYTF.

This clonotype was seen only a few times. V gene TRBV6-5 combines with J gene TRBJ1-1; tentative D call: TRBD1 (5 bases). Germline V CDR1 and CDR2: MNHEY, SVGAGI. V was clipped by 2 bases and J by 2 bases, with 21 bases between them. CDR3 length: 18 amino acids. The CDR3 bases are TGTGCCAGCAGTTACGCCGACACCAGATGGGGGGGAAACACTGAAGCTTTCTTT. It specifies CASSYADTRWGGNTEAFF.

V is TRBV12-3 or TRBV12-4 and J is TRBJ2-5; 12 nucleotides align to TRBD2. CDR3 size: 16 residues. The junction had 7 bases not matched to a gene; V was cut back by 4 bases and J by 4 bases. The CDR3 loop reads CASSSGTSGGRETQYF. For the CDR3, the DNA is TGTGCCAGCAGTTCGGGAACTAGCGGGGGGAGAGAGACCCAGTACTTC.

This clonotype was counted only a few times. This rearrangement joins TRBV24-1 to TRBJ2-2; a possible D gene is TRBD1 (6 bases). V lost 5 bases to trimming and J lost 1 base, with 7 bases between them. Germline CDR1 reads KGHDR; CDR2 reads SFDVKD. The CDR3 is 14 residues long. The CDR3 coding sequence is TGTGCCACCAGTGGCAGGGGGAACACCGGGGAGCTGTTTTTT. Protein sequence: CATSGRGNTGELFF.

The chain recombines TRBV6-1 with TRBJ1-5, with TRBD1 as a possible D gene (5 bases). Trimming left V 5 bases short and J 6 bases short, with 14 bases between. CDR3 length: 14 amino acids. CDR1 and CDR2 (germline): MNHNS, SASEGT. CDR3 residues: CASSPAGIAQPQHF. The CDR3, as DNA: TGTGCCAGCAGTCCAGCAGGGATAGCTCAGCCCCAGCATTTT.

The chain joins TRBV2 to TRBJ1-2, with D possibly TRBD1 on 6 matching bases. V shed 2 bases and J shed 4 bases, with 8 bases lying between them. The CDR3 totals 13 residues. Germline loops: CDR1 SNHLY, CDR2 FYNNEI. The CDR3 reads CASSETGTYGYTF. CDR3 bases: TGTGCCAGCAGTGAAACAGGGACCTATGGCTACACCTTC.

The chain employs TRBV12-5 and TRBJ2-5, with 7 positions matching TRBD1. The CDR3 is made up of 13 amino acids. Germline V gene lookup returns CDR1 LGHNT and CDR2 FRNRAP. After removal of 8 bases from V and 1 base from J, the junction contained 4 bases not matched to a gene. The CDR3 loop is CASHRDSQETQYF. In nucleotides, the CDR3 is TGTGCTAGTCACCGGGACAGCCAAGAGACCCAGTACTTC.